A single sample gave rise to the 22 T cell receptor beta chains below, sequenced in a study of Ad26.COV2.S vaccination and SARS-CoV-2 variants. Only in-frame clones appear in the TCRdb table, and some are missing; sequencing was by immunoSEQ multiplex PCR. Among 430,000 or so clones listed, roughly nine tenths were seen once. The treatment was: approximately 18 received Ad26.COV2.S at low or high dose, single or two shots; about 5 received placebo; per-sample allocation not given. Samples analyzed were those drawn on day 63 after the first vaccine or placebo injection. The source was peripheral blood, collected in a trial of Ad26.COV2.S vaccine versus placebo. These receptors originate from a person aged 18 to 59 who received the Ad26.COV2.S COVID-19 vaccine or a placebo.

The rearrangement links TRBV19 to TRBJ1-2, with a possible D match to TRBD1 (6 bases). The germline V gene encodes CDR1 LNHDA and CDR2 SQIVND (reference sequence). The CDR3 length is 12 residues. V lost 9 bases and J lost 7, with 15 bases in between. The CDR3 reads CASHREPPGYTF. CDR3 DNA: TGTGCCAGCCACAGGGAACCCCCTGGCTACACCTTC.

J is TRBJ1-2 and V is TRBV5-4; D may be TRBD1 (5 bases). V was trimmed by 4 bases and J by 7 bases, leaving 14 bases between them. Germline CDR1 and CDR2: SGHNT and YYREEE (reference sequence). The CDR3 extends over 13 amino acids. CDR3 region: CASSTVQAAGYTF. In DNA form, the CDR3 reads TGTGCCAGCAGCACGGTACAGGCGGCTGGCTACACCTTC. The full variable domain, in which reference TRBV5-4 and TRBJ1-2 provide the parts outside the CDR3, is ETGVTQSPTHLIKTRGQQVTLRCSSQSGHNTVSWYQQALGQGPQFIFQYYREEENGRGNFPPRFSGLQFPNYSSELNVNALELDDSALYLCASSTVQAAGYTFGSGTRLTVV.

The chain carries TRBV7-6 and TRBJ1-5; tentatively, D is TRBD1 (5 bases). From germline, CDR1 is SGHVS and CDR2 FNYEAQ. Trimming shortened V by 5 bases and J by 5 bases, and 10 bases separated the two germline ends. This CDR3 spans 13 amino acids. In nucleotides, the CDR3 is TGTGCCAGCAGCAAGGGACCAGATCAGCCCCAGCATTTT. It yields the protein CASSKGPDQPQHF.

This sequence joins TRBV18 and TRBJ2-1; D tentatively fits TRBD1 or TRBD2 (5 bases each). CDR3 size: 16 residues. Germline V gene sequence: CDR1 KGHSH, CDR2 LQKENI. V lost 6 bases and J lost 0, with 15 bases in between. CDR3 in amino acids: CASSRSRGASYNEQFF. CDR3 bases: TGTGCCAGCTCCCGGAGTCGGGGCGCCTCCTACAATGAGCAGTTCTTC. Together with reference TRBV18 and TRBJ2-1, the CDR3 gives the full variable domain: NAGVMQNPRHLVRRRGQEARLRCSPMKGHSHVYWYRQLPEEGLKFMVYLQKENIIDESGMPKERFSAEFPKEGPSILRIQQVVRGDSAAYFCASSRSRGASYNEQFFGPGTRLTVL.

This clone was seen once. This rearrangement joins TRBV7-2 to TRBJ1-5; D is uncertain. V was pared by 4 bases and J by 4 bases, with 11 bases between. Germline CDR1 reads SGHTA; CDR2 reads FQGNSA. The CDR3 sequence is 14 residues long. CDR3 amino acids: CASSSTRTNQPQHF. The CDR3 region has the DNA TGTGCCAGCAGCTCGACTAGGACTAATCAGCCCCAGCATTTT.

This chain uses TRBV5-1 with TRBJ1-1; D unresolved. The germline gives CDR1 SGHRS, CDR2 YFSETQ. V lost 2 bases to trimming and J lost 4 bases, with 15 bases between them. The CDR3 runs to 15 residues. This CDR3 is CASSFAEVGVTEAFF. The DNA of the CDR3 is TGCGCCAGCAGCTTCGCCGAAGTTGGAGTCACTGAAGCTTTCTTT.

The chain joins TRBV15 to TRBJ2-7, with D perhaps assigned TRBD1 or TRBD2 (5 bases each). The CDR3 consists of 13 residues. The V gene lost 0 bases and the J gene lost 6 bases, with 9 bases spanning the gap. Germline V gene data show CDR1 as LNHNV and CDR2 as YYDKDF (reference sequence). CDR3 residues: CATSRDPGAEQYV. The CDR3 nucleotides are TGTGCCACCAGCAGAGACCCCGGGGCCGAGCAGTACGTC.

This chain connects TRBV27 to TRBJ2-7; D might be TRBD1 (5 bases). V lost 0 bases and J 0 bases, leaving 12 bases between the germline ends. Germline loops: CDR1 MNHEY, CDR2 SMNVEV (reference sequence). This CDR3 is built from 16 residues. The CDR3 is CASSLSGPRSSYEQYV. CDR3 DNA: TGTGCCAGCAGTTTATCGGGGCCGAGGAGCTCCTACGAGCAGTACGTC.

This clone was picked up a small number of times. The chain employs TRBV9 and TRBJ2-7; D unresolved. V lost 2 bases, J lost 5 bases, and 14 bases lay in between. The CDR3 has 14 amino acids. Germline assignment: CDR1 SGDLS and CDR2 YYNGEE. The DNA of the CDR3 is TGTGCCAGCAGCGTCAGACCTCAACGGGACGAGCAGTACTTC. Its protein product is CASSVRPQRDEQYF. The complete variable domain, with remaining parts taken from reference TRBV9 and TRBJ2-7, reads DSGVTQTPKHLITATGQRVTLRCSPRSGDLSVYWYQQSLDQGLQFLIQYYNGEERAKGNILERFSAQQFPDLHSELNLSSLELGDSALYFCASSVRPQRDEQYFGPGTRLTVT.

In DNA, the CDR3 is TGCGCCAGCAGCCAAGATCGGGGCAGGGATCGTTCACCCCTCCACTTT. Protein product: CASSQDRGRDRSPLHF. The chain joins TRBV4-3 to TRBJ1-6; perhaps TRBD1 as D (5 bases). The germline V and J ends were trimmed by 0 bases and 9 bases, with 15 bases remaining between them. The CDR3 consists of 16 residues. Germline loops: CDR1 LGHNA, CDR2 YSLEER.

This clone has only a few counts. The chain couples TRBV6-5 to TRBJ2-7, with 8 bases that match TRBD2. Looked up from germline, CDR1 is MNHEY and CDR2 is SVGAGI. After removal of 7 bases from V and 5 bases from J, the junction contained 13 bases not matched to a gene. The CDR3 runs 15 residues. Written as DNA, the CDR3 is TGTGCCAGCAATCCTGAGGATAGCGGGGCTCACGAGCAGTACTTC. The encoded protein is CASNPEDSGAHEQYF.

With respect to this clone: A read error may produce the germline difference seen at one junction end. The identical CDR3 is also encoded by other nucleotide sequences in the sample. The chain recombines TRBV4-2 with TRBJ1-2, with a possible D match to TRBD1 (6 bases). CDR1 and CDR2 (germline): LGHNA, YNFKEQ. The CDR3 totals 15 residues. The CDR3 reads CASSQELRGASGHTF. The CDR3 nucleotides read TGTGCCAGTAGCCAAGAGCTGCGGGGGGCTTCGGGCCACACCTTC.

The chain carries TRBV29-1 and TRBJ2-5; D might be TRBD1 or TRBD2, each matching 5 bases. Per the germline V gene, CDR1 is SQVTM and CDR2 is ANQGSEA. The CDR3 loop spans 13 amino acids. V lost 5 bases and J 3 bases, leaving 13 bases between the germline ends. CDR3 sequence (DNA): TGCAGCGTTCGTAAAGGGGAGAAAGAGACCCAGTACTTC. It translates to CSVRKGEKETQYF.

The CDR3 nucleotides are TGTGCCAGCAGTTTTACAGGGGGCGCGAGACAATATGGCTACACCTTC. Its translation: CASSFTGGARQYGYTF. The chain joins TRBV11-2 to TRBJ1-2, with 9 bases aligning to TRBD1. V lost 6 bases and J lost 5; bases outside the gene matches: 13. This CDR3 has 16 residues. Germline CDR1 is SGHAT and CDR2 is FQNNGV.

The chain recombines TRBV2 with TRBJ1-3; 7 bases line up with TRBD1. Germline V gene data show CDR1 as SNHLY and CDR2 as FYNNEI. This CDR3 spans 15 amino acids. Trimming at V came to 6 bases and at J to 3 bases, leaving 8 bases not matched to a gene. CDR3 DNA: TGTGCCAGCAGGTCCATTACAGGGGATGGAAACACCATATATTTT. Translation: CASRSITGDGNTIYF.

The chain couples TRBV7-2 to TRBJ2-1; D remains unclear. The V gene lost 3 bases and the J gene lost 6 bases, with 15 bases spanning the gap. CDR3 length equals 15 residues. Germline lookup yields CDR1 SGHTA and CDR2 FQGNSA. This CDR3 is CASSFGPSPFNEQFF. The CDR3 nucleotides read TGTGCCAGCAGCTTTGGGCCCAGTCCATTCAATGAGCAGTTCTTC.

Of note for this clone: Mismatch with germline at one junction end may stem from a read error. The V and J genes are TRBV20-1 and TRBJ1-4; TRBD1 matches 7 bases. The length of the CDR3 is 12 residues. Germline loops: CDR1 DFQATT, CDR2 SNEGSKA (reference sequence). The CDR3 sequence is CSASSETGYVQF. The CDR3 region has the DNA TGCAGTGCTAGTTCGGAGACAGGGTATGTGCAATTT.

The genes are TRBV13 and TRBJ2-6; D is unresolved. Germline loops: CDR1 PRHDT, CDR2 FYEKMQ (reference sequence). The CDR3 totals 14 residues. V dropped 10 bases and J dropped 2 bases, with 12 bases sitting between them. The CDR3 loop reads CAIPHPPGANVLTF. CDR3 bases: TGTGCCATCCCCCACCCCCCTGGGGCCAACGTCCTGACTTTC.

The chain recombines TRBV4-1 with TRBJ1-1; 10 nucleotides line up with TRBD1. V trimming: 4 bases; J trimming: 4 bases; junction bases outside the gene matches: 6. This CDR3 is 15 amino acids long. Germline lookup yields CDR1 MGHRA and CDR2 YSYEKL. The CDR3 region has the DNA TGCGCCAGCAGCCTCCGGGACAGGGGTCTCACTGAAGCTTTCTTT. It encodes CASSLRDRGLTEAFF.

J is TRBJ1-5 and V is TRBV7-9; 7 bases are a match to TRBD1. Per the germline V gene, CDR1 is SEHNR and CDR2 is FQNEAQ (reference sequence). The CDR3 consists of 14 residues. Trimming at V came to 5 bases and at J to 5 bases, leaving 6 bases not matched to a gene. CDR3 nucleotide sequence: TGTGCCAGCAGCCCCGACAGGGTTGATCAGCCCCAGCATTTT. It specifies CASSPDRVDQPQHF.

V and J are TRBV24-1 and TRBJ2-2, with 8 bases matching TRBD2. V shed 0 bases, J shed 1 base, and the junction held 12 bases outside the gene matches. Germline V gene data show CDR1 as KGHDR and CDR2 as SFDVKD. The CDR3 length is 20 residues. The CDR3 DNA sequence: TGTGCCACCAGTGATTTGCCGGGACTAGAAGGATACCTGAACACCGGGGAGCTGTTTTTT. Translation: CATSDLPGLEGYLNTGELFF.

This chain links TRBV14 with TRBJ2-7; weak D call: TRBD2 (5 bases). Between the trimmed V and J ends, which lost 1 base and 0 bases, there was a span of 13 bases. The CDR3 spans 16 residues. The germline CDR1 and CDR2 sequences are SGHDN and FVKESK. CDR3 amino acids: CASSQVRGGGSYEQYF. The CDR3 DNA sequence: TGTGCCAGCAGCCAAGTGAGAGGAGGCGGCTCCTACGAGCAGTACTTC. The variable domain in full, with the rest retrieved from reference TRBV14 and TRBJ2-7, is EAGVTQFPSHSVIEKGQTVTLRCDPISGHDNLYWYRRVMGKEIKFLLHFVKESKQDESGMPNNRFLAERTGGTYSTLKVQPAELEDSGVYFCASSQVRGGGSYEQYFGPGTRLTVT.